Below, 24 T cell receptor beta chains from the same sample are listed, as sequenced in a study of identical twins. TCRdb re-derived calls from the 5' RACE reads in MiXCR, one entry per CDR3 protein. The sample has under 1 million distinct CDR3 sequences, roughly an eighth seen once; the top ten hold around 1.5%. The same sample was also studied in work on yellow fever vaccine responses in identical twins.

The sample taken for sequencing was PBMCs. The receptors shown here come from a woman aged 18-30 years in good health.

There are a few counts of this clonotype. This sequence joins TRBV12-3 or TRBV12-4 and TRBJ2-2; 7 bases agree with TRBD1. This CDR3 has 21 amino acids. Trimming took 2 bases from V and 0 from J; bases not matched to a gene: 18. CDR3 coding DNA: TGTGCCAGCAGTTTAACGGGCAGGGGGTTTGGATGGGAGCCGAACACCGGGGAGCTGTTTTTT. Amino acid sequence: CASSLTGRGFGWEPNTGELFF.

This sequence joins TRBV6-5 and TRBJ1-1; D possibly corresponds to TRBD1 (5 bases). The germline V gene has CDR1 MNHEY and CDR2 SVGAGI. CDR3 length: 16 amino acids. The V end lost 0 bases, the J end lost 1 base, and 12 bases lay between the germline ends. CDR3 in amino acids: CASSYSSKGRNTEAFF. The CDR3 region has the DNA TGTGCCAGCAGTTACTCGTCGAAGGGGCGGAACACTGAAGCTTTCTTT.

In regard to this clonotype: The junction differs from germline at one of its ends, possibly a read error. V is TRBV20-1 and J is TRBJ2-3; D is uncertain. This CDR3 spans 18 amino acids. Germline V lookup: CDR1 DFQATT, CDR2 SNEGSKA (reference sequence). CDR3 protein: CCAIEFSKPISSTDTQYF. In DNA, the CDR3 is TGCTGTGCGATAGAGTTTAGCAAACCTATCTCTAGCACAGATACGCAGTATTTT.

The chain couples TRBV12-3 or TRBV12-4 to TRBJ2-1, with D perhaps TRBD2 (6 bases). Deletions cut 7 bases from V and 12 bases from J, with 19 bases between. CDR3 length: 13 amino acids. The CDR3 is CASTHLGGLGQFF. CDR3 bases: TGTGCCAGCACCCATCTGGGGGGTCTGGGGCAGTTCTTC.

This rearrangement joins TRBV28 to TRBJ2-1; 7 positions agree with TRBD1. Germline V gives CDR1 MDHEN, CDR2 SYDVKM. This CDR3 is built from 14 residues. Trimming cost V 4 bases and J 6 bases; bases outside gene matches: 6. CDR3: CASSSGTAVNEQFF. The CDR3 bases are TGTGCCAGCAGTTCTGGGACAGCAGTCAATGAGCAGTTCTTC.

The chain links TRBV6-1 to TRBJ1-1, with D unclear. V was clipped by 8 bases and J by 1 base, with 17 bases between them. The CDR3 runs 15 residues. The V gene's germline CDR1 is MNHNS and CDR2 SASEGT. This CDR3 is CASCVQRPQNTEAFF. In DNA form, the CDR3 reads TGTGCCAGCTGCGTACAGCGGCCCCAGAACACTGAAGCTTTCTTT.

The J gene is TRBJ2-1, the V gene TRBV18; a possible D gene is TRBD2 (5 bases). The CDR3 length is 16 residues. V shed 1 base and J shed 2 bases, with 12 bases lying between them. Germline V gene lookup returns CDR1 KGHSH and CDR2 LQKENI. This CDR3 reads CASSPQNGIPYNEQFF. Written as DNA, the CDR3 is TGTGCCAGCTCACCACAGAACGGGATTCCCTACAATGAGCAGTTCTTC.

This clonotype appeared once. The CDR3 here is CASSKPGQGIYEQYV. The CDR3 nucleotides are TGTGCCAGCAGCAAACCGGGACAGGGAATCTACGAGCAGTACGTC. The chain couples TRBV28 to TRBJ2-7; 9 positions match TRBD1. V was clipped by 6 bases and J by 3 bases; unmatched bases: 9. From germline, CDR1 is MDHEN and CDR2 SYDVKM. This CDR3 comprises 15 residues.

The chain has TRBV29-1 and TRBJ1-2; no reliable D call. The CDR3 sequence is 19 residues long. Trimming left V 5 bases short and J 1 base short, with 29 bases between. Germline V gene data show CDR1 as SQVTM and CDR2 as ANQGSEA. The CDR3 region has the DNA TGCAGCGTTCCACCTCCAAAGGACCCAAGGGCCTACCGTAACTATGGCTACACCTTC. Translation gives CSVPPPKDPRAYRNYGYTF.

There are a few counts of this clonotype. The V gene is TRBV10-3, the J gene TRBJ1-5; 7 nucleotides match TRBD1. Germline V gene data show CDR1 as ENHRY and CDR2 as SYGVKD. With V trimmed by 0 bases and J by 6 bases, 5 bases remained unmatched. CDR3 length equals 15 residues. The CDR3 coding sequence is TGTGCCATCAGTGAGTCAGGAGGGGGCAGTCAGCCCCAGCATTTT. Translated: CAISESGGGSQPQHF.

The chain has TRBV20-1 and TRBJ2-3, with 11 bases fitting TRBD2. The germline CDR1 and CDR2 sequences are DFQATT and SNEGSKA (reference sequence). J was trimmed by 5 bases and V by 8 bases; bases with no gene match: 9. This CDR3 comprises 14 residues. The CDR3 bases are TGCAGTCACCCGGTAGCGGGGGGGCGAGATACGCAGTATTTT. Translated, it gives CSHPVAGGRDTQYF.

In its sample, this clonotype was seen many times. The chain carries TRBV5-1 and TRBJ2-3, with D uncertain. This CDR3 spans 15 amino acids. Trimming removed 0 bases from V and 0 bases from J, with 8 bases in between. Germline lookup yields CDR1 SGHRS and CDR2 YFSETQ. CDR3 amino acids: CASSLVGSSTDTQYF. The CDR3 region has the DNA TGCGCCAGCAGCTTGGTGGGTTCTAGCACAGATACGCAGTATTTT.

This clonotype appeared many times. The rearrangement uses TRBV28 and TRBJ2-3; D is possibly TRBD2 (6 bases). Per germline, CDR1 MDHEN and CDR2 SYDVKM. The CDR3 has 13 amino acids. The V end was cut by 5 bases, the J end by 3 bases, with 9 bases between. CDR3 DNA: TGTGCCAGCAGTGAGGGAGGTACAGATACGCAGTATTTT. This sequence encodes CASSEGGTDTQYF.

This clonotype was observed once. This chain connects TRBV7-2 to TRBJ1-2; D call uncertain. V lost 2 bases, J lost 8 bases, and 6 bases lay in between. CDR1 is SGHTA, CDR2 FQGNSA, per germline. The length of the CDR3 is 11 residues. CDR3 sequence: CASSLSWGYTF. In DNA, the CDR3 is TGTGCCAGCAGCTTAAGCTGGGGCTACACCTTC. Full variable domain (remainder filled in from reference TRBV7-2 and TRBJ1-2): GAGVSQSPSNKVTEKGKDVELRCDPISGHTALYWYRQSLGQGLEFLIYFQGNSAPDKSGLPSDRFSAERTGGSVSTLTIQRTQQEDSAVYLCASSLSWGYTFGSGTRLTVV.

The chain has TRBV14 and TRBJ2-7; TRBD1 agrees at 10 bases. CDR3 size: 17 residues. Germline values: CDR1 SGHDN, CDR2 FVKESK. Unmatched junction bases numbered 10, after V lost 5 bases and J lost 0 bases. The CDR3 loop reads CASSKDRGRRSSYEQYF. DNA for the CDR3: TGTGCCAGCAGCAAGGACAGGGGGAGACGGTCCTCCTACGAGCAGTACTTC.

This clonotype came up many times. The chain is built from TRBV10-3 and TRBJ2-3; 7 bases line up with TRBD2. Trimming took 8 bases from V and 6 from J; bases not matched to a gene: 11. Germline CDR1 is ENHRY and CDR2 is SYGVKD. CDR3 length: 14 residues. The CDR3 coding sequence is TGTGCCATCGGCAAGGGCGGGAGTCAGGATACGCAGTATTTT. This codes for CAIGKGGSQDTQYF.

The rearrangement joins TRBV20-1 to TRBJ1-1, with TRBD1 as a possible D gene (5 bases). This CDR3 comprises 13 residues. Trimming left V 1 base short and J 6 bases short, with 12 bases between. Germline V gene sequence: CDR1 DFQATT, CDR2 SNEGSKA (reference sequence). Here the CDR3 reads CSARVERGAEAFF. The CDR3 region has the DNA TGCAGTGCTAGAGTGGAGAGGGGCGCTGAAGCTTTCTTT.

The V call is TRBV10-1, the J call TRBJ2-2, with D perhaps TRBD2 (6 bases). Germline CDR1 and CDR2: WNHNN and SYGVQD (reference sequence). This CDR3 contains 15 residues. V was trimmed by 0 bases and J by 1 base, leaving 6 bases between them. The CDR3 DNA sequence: TGCGCCAGCAGTGAGTCGGGGGGGAACACCGGGGAGCTGTTTTTT. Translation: CASSESGGNTGELFF.

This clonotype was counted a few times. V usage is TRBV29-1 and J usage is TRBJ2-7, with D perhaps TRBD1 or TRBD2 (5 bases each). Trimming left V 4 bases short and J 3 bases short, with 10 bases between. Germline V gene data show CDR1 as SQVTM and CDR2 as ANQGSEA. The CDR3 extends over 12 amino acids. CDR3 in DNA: TGCAGCGTTGGGGACGGGATCTACGAGCAGTACTTC. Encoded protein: CSVGDGIYEQYF.

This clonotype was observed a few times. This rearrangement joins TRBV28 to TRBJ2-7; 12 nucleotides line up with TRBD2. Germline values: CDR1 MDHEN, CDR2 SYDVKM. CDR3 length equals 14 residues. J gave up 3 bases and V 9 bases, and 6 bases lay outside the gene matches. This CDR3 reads CASVTSGRFYEQYF. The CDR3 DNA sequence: TGTGCCAGTGTGACTAGCGGGAGATTCTACGAGCAGTACTTC.

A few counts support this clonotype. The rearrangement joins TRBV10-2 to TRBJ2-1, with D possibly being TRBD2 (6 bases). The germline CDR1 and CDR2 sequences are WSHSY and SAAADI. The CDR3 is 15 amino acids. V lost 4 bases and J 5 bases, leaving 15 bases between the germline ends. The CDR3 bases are TGCGCCAGCAGTGGATGGAGGGCAGGCCACAATGAGCAGTTCTTC. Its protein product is CASSGWRAGHNEQFF.

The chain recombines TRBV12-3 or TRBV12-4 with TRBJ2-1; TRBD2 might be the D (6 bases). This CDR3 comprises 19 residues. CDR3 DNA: TGTACCTGCAGTTCGACGGGGGACTTTTGGGGAGCCTCTTACAATGAGCAGTTCTTC. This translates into CTCSSTGDFWGASYNEQFF.

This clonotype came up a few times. The CDR3 region is CASSSKPGTDSGNTIYF. The DNA of the CDR3 is TGCGCCAGCAGCTCCAAACCCGGGACAGACTCTGGAAACACCATATATTTT. V usage is TRBV5-1 and J usage is TRBJ1-3, with 7 positions matching TRBD1. Germline loops: CDR1 SGHRS, CDR2 YFSETQ. Trimming removed 3 bases from V and 0 bases from J; junction bases left unmatched: 9. The CDR3 consists of 17 residues.

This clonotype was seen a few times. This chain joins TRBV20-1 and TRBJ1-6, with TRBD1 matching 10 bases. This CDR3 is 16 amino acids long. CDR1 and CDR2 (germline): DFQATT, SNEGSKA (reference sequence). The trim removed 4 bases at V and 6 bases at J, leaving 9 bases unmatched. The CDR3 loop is CSAKRQGAISNSPLHF. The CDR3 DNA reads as TGCAGTGCTAAAAGACAGGGGGCGATATCTAATTCACCCCTCCACTTT.